These 28 T cell receptor beta chains were all obtained from the same sample, sequenced in a study of blood T cell repertoires in COVID-19. Assay: immunoSEQ multiplex PCR; the TCRdb copy retains only in-frame clones and omits some. The table lists 90,000 to 120,000 clones, over 60% of them singletons. Sequenced: peripheral blood. Every receptor here comes from a man between 65 and 85 years old with acute or convalescent COVID-19.

The V and J genes are TRBV25-1 and TRBJ1-4; 10 bases map to TRBD1. Trimming took 4 bases from V and 10 from J; bases not matched to a gene: 9. The V gene's germline CDR1 is MGHDK and CDR2 SYGVNS. This CDR3 region has 15 residues. The CDR3 nucleotides are TGTGCCAGCAGTGCCGCCGGGACAGGGGATGGAAAACTGTTTTTT. It translates to CASSAAGTGDGKLFF. Based on the CDR3 plus reference TRBV25-1 and TRBJ1-4, the full variable domain is EADIYQTPRYLVIGTGKKITLECSQTMGHDKMYWYQQDPGMELHLIHYSYGVNSTEKGDLSSESTVSRIRTEHFPLTLESARPSHTSQYLCASSAAGTGDGKLFFGSGTQLSVL.

The V call is TRBV24-1, the J call TRBJ2-1, with 12 positions matching TRBD2. Per the germline V gene, CDR1 is KGHDR and CDR2 is SFDVKD. The CDR3 is made up of 19 amino acids. V lost 4 bases and J lost 0; bases outside the gene matches: 9. The chain's CDR3 is CATSDPGLAGMSSYNEQFF. CDR3 sequence (DNA): TGTGCCACCAGTGACCCTGGACTAGCGGGGATGAGCTCCTACAATGAGCAGTTCTTC.

The CDR3 spells CASSPSGVYTEAFF. The CDR3 DNA is TGCGCCAGCAGCCCCTCAGGGGTTTACACTGAAGCTTTCTTT. The chain recombines TRBV5-1 with TRBJ1-1; tentatively, D is TRBD1 (6 bases). Germline-derived CDR1 and CDR2 are SGHRS and YFSETQ. The V and J ends lost 4 bases and 3 bases respectively, with 13 bases between them. The CDR3 contains 14 residues.

This chain connects TRBV5-1 to TRBJ2-2, with D perhaps matching TRBD2 (5 bases). Trimming removed 0 bases at V and 13 bases at J, with 10 bases between. Germline values: CDR1 SGHRS, CDR2 YFSETQ. This CDR3 has 12 residues. CDR3 region: CASSLAGLGLFF. CDR3 coding DNA: TGCGCCAGCAGCTTGGCGGGGTTAGGGCTGTTTTTT.

The V and J genes are TRBV27 and TRBJ1-5; D gene ambiguous. The CDR3 length is 13 residues. Trimming cost V 5 bases and J 2 bases, with 7 bases left between them. Germline V CDR1 and CDR2: MNHEY, SMNVEV (reference sequence). CDR3 protein: CASSSDGNQPQHF. The CDR3 DNA reads TGTGCCAGCAGTAGCGACGGCAATCAGCCCCAGCATTTT.

The rearrangement links TRBV7-9 to TRBJ1-6; tentatively, D is TRBD1 (6 bases). The V end lost 3 bases, the J end lost 5 bases, and 8 bases lay between the germline ends. Germline CDR1 reads SEHNR; CDR2 reads FQNEAQ (reference sequence). CDR3 length: 14 amino acids. CDR3 nucleotide sequence: TGTGCCAGCAGCTTTGGACAGAATAATTCACCCCTCCACTTT. The encoded protein is CASSFGQNNSPLHF.

The chain employs TRBV19 and TRBJ1-5, with no clear D. The CDR3 sequence is 15 residues long. V lost 1 base and J 6 bases, leaving 13 bases between the germline ends. Looked up from germline, CDR1 is LNHDA and CDR2 is SQIVND (reference sequence). The CDR3, as DNA: TGTGCCAGTAGTATAGGGCAGAATCCAAGTCAGCCCCAGCATTTT. Translated, it gives CASSIGQNPSQPQHF.

The J gene is TRBJ1-2, the V gene TRBV12-2; TRBD1, as called in the table, went unchecked against the DNA. TRBV12-2 is flagged as a pseudogene. CDR3 size: 14 residues. The DNA of the CDR3 is TGTGCAAGTCGCCCCCGGGACAGGGACTATGGCTACACCTTC. It yields the protein CASRPRDRDYGYTF.

This clone appeared a single time. The chain recombines TRBV19 with TRBJ1-3; D ambiguous. The length of the CDR3 is 13 residues. From germline, CDR1 is LNHDA and CDR2 SQIVND (reference sequence). V was trimmed by 5 bases and J by 0 bases, leaving 5 bases between them. CDR3 bases: TGTGCCAGTAGTGGGAGCTCTGGAAACACCATATATTTT. Protein product: CASSGSSGNTIYF.

This clone was seen a few times. This chain's CDR3 is CASSLRTGMGNTEAFF. The CDR3 DNA follows: TGTGCCAGCAGCCTACGGACAGGGATGGGAAACACTGAAGCTTTCTTT. This chain joins TRBV3-1 (or the pseudogene TRBV3-2) and TRBJ1-1, with 8 bases fitting TRBD1. V was pared by 4 bases and J by 2 bases, with 9 bases of the junction left unmatched. Germline CDR1 is LGHDT and CDR2 is YNNKEL (reference sequence). This CDR3 contains 16 residues.

This chain uses TRBV7-6 with TRBJ1-3; 7 bases agree with TRBD1. Germline CDR1 reads SGHVS; CDR2 reads FNYEAQ. The V segment lost 1 base and the J segment 2 bases; nucleotides outside the gene matches: 14. The CDR3 is 19 residues long. CDR3 coding DNA: TGTGCCAGCAGCTTAGGTGCCGCGACAGGGAGAAGCCCTGGAAACACCATATATTTT. It specifies CASSLGAATGRSPGNTIYF.

This chain uses TRBV3-1 (or the pseudogene TRBV3-2) with TRBJ1-2, with 9 bases aligning to TRBD1. The germline V gene has CDR1 LGHDT and CDR2 YNNKEL (reference sequence). The CDR3 runs 14 residues. Losses at the gene ends were 3 bases for V and 6 bases for J; bases not matched to a gene: 5. DNA for the CDR3: TGTGCCAGCAGCCATACAGGGGGCGCGAATGGCTACACCTTC. This codes for CASSHTGGANGYTF.

CDR3 DNA sequence: TGTGCCAGCAGGTTAACAACCACTTACAGGGGGAAGGAAGAAAAACTGTTTTTT. It specifies CASRLTTTYRGKEEKLFF. The J gene is TRBJ1-4, the V gene TRBV27, with 8 bases identical to TRBD1. Per germline, CDR1 MNHEY and CDR2 SMNVEV (reference sequence). The length of the CDR3 is 18 residues. Trimming took 6 bases from V and 8 from J; bases not matched to a gene: 20.

This chain links TRBV3-1 (or the pseudogene TRBV3-2) with TRBJ1-2; D call uncertain. V dropped 0 bases and J dropped 7 bases, with 3 bases sitting between them. This CDR3 has 11 residues. The germline V gene has CDR1 LGHDT and CDR2 YNNKEL (reference sequence). CDR3 in DNA: TGTGCCAGCAGCCAAGATCTTGGCTACACCTTC. Its protein is CASSQDLGYTF.

The J gene is TRBJ2-3, the V gene TRBV6-4, with 7 bases that match TRBD2. The CDR3 runs to 13 residues. Germline loops: CDR1 MRHNA, CDR2 SNTAGT. The ends lost 6 bases at V and 0 bases at J; junction bases unmatched: 0. The DNA for the CDR3 is TGTGCCAGCAGAGCGGGGAGCACAGATACGCAGTATTTT. Translation gives CASRAGSTDTQYF.

This chain joins TRBV5-5 and TRBJ2-7; 9 bases match TRBD1. The CDR3 sequence is 17 residues long. Trimming cost V 0 bases and J 3 bases; bases outside gene matches: 10. In germline, CDR1 is SGHKS, CDR2 YYEKEE (reference sequence). The CDR3 spells CASSLEAGQGRIYEQYF. As DNA, the CDR3 is TGTGCCAGCAGCTTGGAGGCCGGACAGGGGAGAATCTACGAGCAGTACTTC.

This rearrangement joins TRBV5-6 to TRBJ1-2, with TRBD1 matching 7 bases. Germline V CDR1 and CDR2: SGHDT, YYEEEE. This CDR3 has 13 amino acids. The ends lost 4 bases at V and 7 bases at J; junction bases unmatched: 7. The CDR3 coding sequence is TGTGCCAGCAGCCGAACAGGGGCAGCTGGCTACACCTTC. The encoded protein is CASSRTGAAGYTF.

This sequence joins TRBV7-9 and TRBJ2-2; TRBD1 matches at 9 bases. In germline, CDR1 is SEHNR, CDR2 FQNEAQ (reference sequence). The junction had 7 bases not matched to a gene; V was cut back by 5 bases and J by 0 bases. CDR3 length: 17 residues. The CDR3 loop reads CASSPKQGATNTGELFF. CDR3 nucleotide sequence: TGTGCCAGCAGCCCAAAACAGGGGGCGACGAACACCGGGGAGCTGTTTTTT.

The rearrangement links TRBV6-5 to TRBJ2-1, with 8 bases that match TRBD1. Germline lookup yields CDR1 MNHEY and CDR2 SVGAGI. V lost 6 bases and J lost 2; bases outside the gene matches: 6. CDR3 size: 15 residues. The CDR3 bases are TGTGCCAGCAGCAAACAGGGGGTCCCCTACAATGAGCAGTTCTTC. Its protein product is CASSKQGVPYNEQFF.

The rearrangement uses TRBV29-1 and TRBJ2-5, with 13 positions matching TRBD2. This CDR3 contains 13 residues. Germline lookup yields CDR1 SQVTM and CDR2 ANQGSEA. Trimming at V came to 6 bases and at J to 5 bases, leaving 3 bases not matched to a gene. The DNA of the CDR3 is TGCAGCGTGACGACTAGCGGGGGGGAGACCCAGTACTTC. Its translation is CSVTTSGGETQYF.

The gene calls are TRBV3-1 (or the pseudogene TRBV3-2) and TRBJ2-7; 7 nucleotides agree with TRBD1. The CDR3 totals 14 residues. CDR1 is LGHDT and CDR2 is YNNKEL in the germline V gene (reference sequence). Unmatched junction bases numbered 2, after V lost 1 base and J lost 2 bases. In nucleotides, the CDR3 is TGTGCCAGCAGCCAAGTGGACAGGACCTACGAGCAGTACTTC. This encodes CASSQVDRTYEQYF.

The sample holds a few counts of this clone. The chain is built from TRBV20-1 and TRBJ1-2, with D possibly TRBD1 on 5 matching bases. The CDR3 loop spans 12 amino acids. Germline CDR1 reads DFQATT; CDR2 reads SNEGSKA (reference sequence). V was clipped by 3 bases and J by 8 bases, with 13 bases between them. The DNA of the CDR3 is TGCAGTGCTAGTAGCAGGGATGGAGGCTACACCTTC. Its protein product is CSASSRDGGYTF.

This clone has a handful of counts. This chain joins TRBV6-2 or TRBV6-3 and TRBJ1-1; D possibly corresponds to TRBD1 (6 bases). Germline V lookup: CDR1 MNHEY, CDR2 SVGEGT. The CDR3 spans 12 residues. Trimming shortened V by 5 bases and J by 5 bases, and 9 bases separated the two germline ends. CDR3 bases: TGTGCCAGCAGTAGGGGGAGTACTGAAGCTTTCTTT. Translating it yields CASSRGSTEAFF.

This chain uses TRBV5-4 with TRBJ2-1; 7 bases agree with TRBD2. CDR3 length: 16 amino acids. The germline CDR1 and CDR2 sequences are SGHNT and YYREEE (reference sequence). Trimming removed 3 bases from V and 5 bases from J; junction bases left unmatched: 11. CDR3 bases: TGTGCCAGCAGCTCTAAAACCGGGACTAACGACAATGAGCAGTTCTTC. Its translation is CASSSKTGTNDNEQFF.

The chain links TRBV25-1 to TRBJ1-4, with D perhaps matching TRBD1 (5 bases). The CDR3 has 15 residues. The ends were cut back, 3 bases at V and 6 bases at J, with 14 bases in the middle. In germline, CDR1 is MGHDK, CDR2 SYGVNS. CDR3 DNA: TGTGCCAGCAGTGATCGGGCAGGGCACTATGAAAAACTGTTTTTT. It yields the protein CASSDRAGHYEKLFF.

V usage is TRBV4-1 and J usage is TRBJ2-1; TRBD2 matches at 8 bases. In germline, CDR1 is MGHRA, CDR2 YSYEKL. The junction had 8 bases not matched to a gene; V was cut back by 0 bases and J by 7 bases. The CDR3 is 16 amino acids. CDR3 nucleotides: TGCGCCAGCAGCCAAGACCGAGCGGGGGTGGGGAATGAGCAGTTCTTC. Encoded protein: CASSQDRAGVGNEQFF.

The chain employs TRBV7-9 and TRBJ2-2; D gene ambiguous. Deletions cut 5 bases from V and 1 base from J, with 14 bases between. The CDR3 spans 16 residues. Per the germline V gene, CDR1 is SEHNR and CDR2 is FQNEAQ (reference sequence). CDR3 sequence: CASSPQRLLNTGELFF. The CDR3 nucleotides read TGTGCCAGCAGCCCCCAGAGACTTCTGAACACCGGGGAGCTGTTTTTT. The full variable domain, rest sourced from reference TRBV7-9 and TRBJ2-2, is DTGVSQNPRHKITKRGQNVTFRCDPISEHNRLYWYRQTLGQGPEFLTYFQNEAQLEKSRLLSDRFSAERPKGSFSTLEIQRTEQGDSAMYLCASSPQRLLNTGELFFGEGSRLTVL.

V usage is TRBV7-3 and J usage is TRBJ2-7, with D possibly being TRBD2 (6 bases). Germline V lookup: CDR1 SGHTA, CDR2 FQGTGA. The CDR3 totals 15 residues. The germline V and J ends were trimmed by 2 bases and 3 bases, with 14 bases remaining between them. Here the CDR3 reads CASSLGGIGDYEQYF. DNA for the CDR3: TGTGCCAGCAGCTTAGGAGGGATCGGGGACTACGAGCAGTACTTC.